This entry describes one TCR beta chain. Its antigen is not known. The sample belongs to a study of CD8 T cell repertoires and HIV-1 epitope variants. Assay used: immunoSEQ multiplex PCR; TCRdb lists only in-frame clones, some missing. The sample lists roughly 5,000 clones; less than 75% were seen once. This CDR3 is 11 amino acids long. CDR1 and CDR2 (germline): MDHEN, SYDVKM. V was cut by 5 bases and J by 0 bases, with 1 base left in between. The rearrangement joins TRBV28 to TRBJ1-2; the D is unclear. The sequencing sample was made of cultured CD8+ T cells derived from PBMCs. This sequence was found in a male donor with HIV. The CDR3 spells CASSTNYGYTF. CDR3 DNA: TGTGCCAGCAGTACTAACTATGGCTACACCTTC.